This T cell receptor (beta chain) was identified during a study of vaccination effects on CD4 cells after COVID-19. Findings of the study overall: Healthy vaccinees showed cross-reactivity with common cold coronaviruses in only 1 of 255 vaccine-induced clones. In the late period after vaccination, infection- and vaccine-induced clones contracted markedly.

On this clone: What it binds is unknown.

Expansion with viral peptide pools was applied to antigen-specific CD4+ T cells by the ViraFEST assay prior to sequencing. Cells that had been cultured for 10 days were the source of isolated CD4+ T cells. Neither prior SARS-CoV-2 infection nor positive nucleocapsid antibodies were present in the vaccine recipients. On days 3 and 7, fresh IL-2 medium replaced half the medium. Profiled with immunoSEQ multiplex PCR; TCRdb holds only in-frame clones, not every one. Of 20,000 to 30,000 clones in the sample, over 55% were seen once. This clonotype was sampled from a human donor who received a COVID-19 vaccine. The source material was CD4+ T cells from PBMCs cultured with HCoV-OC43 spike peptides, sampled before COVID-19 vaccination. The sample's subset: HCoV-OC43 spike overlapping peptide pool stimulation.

CDR3 sequence (DNA): TGCGCCAGCAGCCTGGAGGGGACGGCTTCGCGGGAAAAACTGTTTTTT. Its translation: CASSLEGTASREKLFF. This chain links TRBV5-1 with TRBJ1-4; a weak D match, TRBD1 (5 bases). This CDR3 is 16 amino acids long. V was trimmed by 4 bases and J by 8 bases, leaving 21 bases between them. CDR1 SGHRS and CDR2 YFSETQ come from the germline V gene.